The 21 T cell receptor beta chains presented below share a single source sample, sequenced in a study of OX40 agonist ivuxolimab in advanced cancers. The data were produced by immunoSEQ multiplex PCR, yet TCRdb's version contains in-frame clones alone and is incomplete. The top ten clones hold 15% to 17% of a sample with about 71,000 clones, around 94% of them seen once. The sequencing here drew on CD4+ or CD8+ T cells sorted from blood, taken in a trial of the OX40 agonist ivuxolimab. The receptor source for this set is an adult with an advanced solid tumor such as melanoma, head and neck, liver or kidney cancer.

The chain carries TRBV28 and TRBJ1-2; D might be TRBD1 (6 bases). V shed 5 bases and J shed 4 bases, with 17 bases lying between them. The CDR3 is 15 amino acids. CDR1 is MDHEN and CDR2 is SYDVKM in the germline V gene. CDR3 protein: CASSQYREGGYGYTF. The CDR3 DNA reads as TGTGCCAGCAGTCAATACAGGGAAGGGGGCTATGGCTACACCTTC.

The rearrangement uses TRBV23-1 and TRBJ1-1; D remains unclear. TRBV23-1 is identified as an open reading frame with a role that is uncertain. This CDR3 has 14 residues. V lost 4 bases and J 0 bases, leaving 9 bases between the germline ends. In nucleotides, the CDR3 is TGCGCCAGCAGTCCGGGAAGCCTGAACACTGAAGCTTTCTTT. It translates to CASSPGSLNTEAFF.

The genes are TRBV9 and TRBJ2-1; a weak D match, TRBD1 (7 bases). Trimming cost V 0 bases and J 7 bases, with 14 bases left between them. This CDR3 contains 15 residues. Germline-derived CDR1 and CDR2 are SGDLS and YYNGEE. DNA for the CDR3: TGTGCCAGCAGCGTAGGCAGGGGGGTTTTAAATGAGCAGTTCTTC. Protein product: CASSVGRGVLNEQFF.

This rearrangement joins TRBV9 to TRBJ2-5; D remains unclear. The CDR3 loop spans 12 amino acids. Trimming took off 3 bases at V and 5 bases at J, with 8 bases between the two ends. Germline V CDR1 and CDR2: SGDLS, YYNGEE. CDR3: CASSGRQETQYF. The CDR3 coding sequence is TGTGCCAGCAGCGGAAGGCAGGAGACCCAGTACTTC.

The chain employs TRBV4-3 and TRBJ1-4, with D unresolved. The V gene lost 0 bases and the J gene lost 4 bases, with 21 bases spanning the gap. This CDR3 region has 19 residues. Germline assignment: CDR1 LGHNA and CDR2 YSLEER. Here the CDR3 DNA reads TGCGCCAGCAGCCAAGATCGGGCCAAGCATTTGGCCGTTAATGAAAAACTGTTTTTT. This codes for CASSQDRAKHLAVNEKLFF.

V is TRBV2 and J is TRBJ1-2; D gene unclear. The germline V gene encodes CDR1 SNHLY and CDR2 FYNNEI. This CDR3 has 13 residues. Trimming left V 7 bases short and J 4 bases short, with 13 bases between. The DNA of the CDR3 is TGTGCCAGCAAAGTGGGCGGACCCTATGGCTACACCTTC. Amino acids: CASKVGGPYGYTF. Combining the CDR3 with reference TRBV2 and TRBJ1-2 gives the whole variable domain EPEVTQTPSHQVTQMGQEVILRCVPISNHLYFYWYRQILGQKVEFLVSFYNNEISEKSEIFDDQFSVERPDGSNFTLKIRSTKLEDSAMYFCASKVGGPYGYTFGSGTRLTVV.

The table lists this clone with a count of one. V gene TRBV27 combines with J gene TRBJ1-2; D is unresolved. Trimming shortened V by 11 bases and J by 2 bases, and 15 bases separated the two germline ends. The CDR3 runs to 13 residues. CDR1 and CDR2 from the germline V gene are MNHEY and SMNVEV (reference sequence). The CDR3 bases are TGTGCCGTAGTTGACGGGGTGAACTATGGCTACACCTTC. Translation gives CAVVDGVNYGYTF.

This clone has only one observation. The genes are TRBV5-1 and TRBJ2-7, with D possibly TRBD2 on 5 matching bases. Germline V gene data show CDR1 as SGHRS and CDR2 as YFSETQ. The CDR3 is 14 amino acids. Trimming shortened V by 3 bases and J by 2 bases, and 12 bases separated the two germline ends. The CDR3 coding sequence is TGCGCCAGCAGCTCCCCCGGGATTCCCTACGAGCAGTACTTC. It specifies CASSSPGIPYEQYF.

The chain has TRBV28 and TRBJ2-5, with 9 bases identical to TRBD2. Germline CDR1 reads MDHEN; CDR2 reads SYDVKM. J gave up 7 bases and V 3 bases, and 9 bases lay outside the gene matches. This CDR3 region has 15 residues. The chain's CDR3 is CASSFMASGTGTQYF. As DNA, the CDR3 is TGTGCCAGCAGTTTCATGGCTAGCGGGACGGGGACCCAGTACTTC. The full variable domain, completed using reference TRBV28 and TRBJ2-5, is DVKVTQSSRYLVKRTGEKVFLECVQDMDHENMFWYRQDPGLGLRLIYFSYDVKMKEKGDIPEGYSVSREKKERFSLILESASTNQTSMYLCASSFMASGTGTQYFGPGTRLLVL.

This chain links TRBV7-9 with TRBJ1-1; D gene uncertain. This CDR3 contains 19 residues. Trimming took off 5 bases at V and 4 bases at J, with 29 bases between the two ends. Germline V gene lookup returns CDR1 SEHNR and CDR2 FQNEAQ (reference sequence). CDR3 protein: CASSLGPGRGKGIPTEAFF. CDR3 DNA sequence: TGTGCCAGCAGCCTCGGCCCCGGGAGAGGGAAAGGTATACCCACTGAAGCTTTCTTT.

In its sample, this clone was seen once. The CDR3 region has the DNA TGTGCCAGCAGTTTATTCGGGGGGTACAATGAGCAGTTCTTC. Its translation: CASSLFGGYNEQFF. The chain carries TRBV27 and TRBJ2-1; 7 bases are a match to TRBD2. CDR3 length: 14 residues. The V gene's germline CDR1 is MNHEY and CDR2 SMNVEV (reference sequence). V gave up 1 base and J gave up 4 bases; unmatched junction bases: 1.

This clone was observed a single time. CDR3 nucleotide sequence: TGTGCCTGGAGTGATTACGAGCAGTACTTC. Amino acid sequence: CAWSDYEQYF. The chain has TRBV30 and TRBJ2-7, with D unresolved. The CDR3 has 10 residues. V gave up 1 base and J gave up 4 bases, with 2 bases separating them. Germline values: CDR1 GTSNPN, CDR2 SVGIG (reference sequence).

The CDR3 bases are TGTGCCAGCAGCCAGGACAGGGGAGGGACAGATACGCAGTATTTT. Translated, it gives CASSQDRGGTDTQYF. The chain recombines TRBV28 with TRBJ2-3; 9 nucleotides line up with TRBD1. Germline CDR1 MDHEN, CDR2 SYDVKM. The CDR3 consists of 15 residues. The trim removed 6 bases at V and 3 bases at J, leaving 7 bases unmatched.

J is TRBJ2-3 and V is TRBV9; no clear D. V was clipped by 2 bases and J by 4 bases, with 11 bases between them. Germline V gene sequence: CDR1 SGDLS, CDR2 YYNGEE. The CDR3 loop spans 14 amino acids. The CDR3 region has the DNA TGTGCCAGCAGCGTTAATTGGGGATCAGATACGCAGTATTTT. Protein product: CASSVNWGSDTQYF.

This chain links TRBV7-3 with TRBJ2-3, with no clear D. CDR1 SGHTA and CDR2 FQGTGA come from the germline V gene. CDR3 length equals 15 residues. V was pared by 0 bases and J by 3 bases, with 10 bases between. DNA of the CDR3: TGTGCCAGCAGCTTAACTTATTCTGGGACAGATACGCAGTATTTT. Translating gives CASSLTYSGTDTQYF.

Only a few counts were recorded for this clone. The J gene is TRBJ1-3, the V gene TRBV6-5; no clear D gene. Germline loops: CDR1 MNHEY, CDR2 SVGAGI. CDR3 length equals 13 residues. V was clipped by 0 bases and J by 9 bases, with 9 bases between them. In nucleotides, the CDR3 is TGTGCCAGCAGTTACTCCGCAAGCGGCACCATATATTTT. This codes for CASSYSASGTIYF.

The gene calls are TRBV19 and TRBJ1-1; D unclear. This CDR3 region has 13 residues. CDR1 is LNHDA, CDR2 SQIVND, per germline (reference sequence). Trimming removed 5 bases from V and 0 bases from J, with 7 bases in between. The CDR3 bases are TGTGCCAGTAGTTGGAGTCTGAACACTGAAGCTTTCTTT. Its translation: CASSWSLNTEAFF.

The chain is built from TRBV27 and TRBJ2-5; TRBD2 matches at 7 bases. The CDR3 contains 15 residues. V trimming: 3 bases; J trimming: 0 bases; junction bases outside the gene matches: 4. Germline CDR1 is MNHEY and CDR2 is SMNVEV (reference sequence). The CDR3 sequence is CASSFWAGDQETQYF. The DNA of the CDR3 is TGTGCCAGCAGTTTCTGGGCGGGAGACCAAGAGACCCAGTACTTC.

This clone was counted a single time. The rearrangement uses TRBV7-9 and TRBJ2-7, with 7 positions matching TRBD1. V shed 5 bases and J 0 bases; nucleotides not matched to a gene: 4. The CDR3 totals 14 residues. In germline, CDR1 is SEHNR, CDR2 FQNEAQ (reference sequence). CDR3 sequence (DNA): TGTGCCAGCAGCCCCCCAGGGGGCTCCTACGAGCAGTACTTC. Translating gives CASSPPGGSYEQYF.

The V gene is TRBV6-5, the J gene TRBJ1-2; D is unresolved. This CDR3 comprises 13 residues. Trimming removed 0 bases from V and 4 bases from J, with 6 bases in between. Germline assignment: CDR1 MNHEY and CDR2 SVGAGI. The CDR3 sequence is CASSYSGPYGYTF. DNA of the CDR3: TGTGCCAGCAGTTACTCCGGCCCCTATGGCTACACCTTC.

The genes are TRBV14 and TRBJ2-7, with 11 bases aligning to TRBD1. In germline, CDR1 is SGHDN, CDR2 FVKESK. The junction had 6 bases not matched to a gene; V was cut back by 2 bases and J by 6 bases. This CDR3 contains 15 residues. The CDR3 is CASSQFAGTGGEQYF. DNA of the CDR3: TGTGCCAGCAGCCAATTCGCCGGGACAGGGGGCGAGCAGTACTTC.